This T cell receptor beta chain was retrieved from a study of blood T cell repertoires in COVID-19. Germline CDR1 and CDR2: SGHTA and FQGNSA. This CDR3 is built from 16 residues. J gave up 2 bases and V 5 bases, and 9 bases lay outside the gene matches. Seattle's enrolled individuals joined amid active infection and were then monitored longitudinally. Repertoires were generated with immunoSEQ multiplex PCR, while TCRdb's copy carries only in-frame clones and drops some. The data show approximately 180,000 clones, about 83% seen once. The sequenced sample consisted of peripheral blood. The rearrangement links TRBV7-2 to TRBJ1-5; 7 bases line up with TRBD1. The origin of this receptor is a person between 70 and 80 years old with COVID-19, enrolled during active disease. The CDR3 loop is CASSPLGGRGNQPQHF. The CDR3 nucleotides are TGTGCCAGCAGCCCATTAGGGGGCAGGGGCAATCAGCCCCAGCATTTT.